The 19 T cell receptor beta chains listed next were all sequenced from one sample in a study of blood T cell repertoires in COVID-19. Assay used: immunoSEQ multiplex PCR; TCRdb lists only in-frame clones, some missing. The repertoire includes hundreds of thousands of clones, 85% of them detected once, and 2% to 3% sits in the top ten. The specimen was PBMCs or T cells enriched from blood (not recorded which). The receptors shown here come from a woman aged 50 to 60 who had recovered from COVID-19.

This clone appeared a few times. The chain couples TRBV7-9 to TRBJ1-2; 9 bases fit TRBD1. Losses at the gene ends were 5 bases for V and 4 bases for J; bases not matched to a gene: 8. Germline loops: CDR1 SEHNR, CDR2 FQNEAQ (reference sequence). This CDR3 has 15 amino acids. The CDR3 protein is CASSHTGGAVYGYTF. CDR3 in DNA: TGTGCCAGCAGCCATACAGGGGGCGCGGTCTATGGCTACACCTTC.

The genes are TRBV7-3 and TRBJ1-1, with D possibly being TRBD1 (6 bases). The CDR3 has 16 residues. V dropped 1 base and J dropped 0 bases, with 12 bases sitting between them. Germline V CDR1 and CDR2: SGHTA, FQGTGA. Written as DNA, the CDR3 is TGTGCCAGCAGCTTAATGAGGACAGAGATGAACACTGAAGCTTTCTTT. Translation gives CASSLMRTEMNTEAFF.

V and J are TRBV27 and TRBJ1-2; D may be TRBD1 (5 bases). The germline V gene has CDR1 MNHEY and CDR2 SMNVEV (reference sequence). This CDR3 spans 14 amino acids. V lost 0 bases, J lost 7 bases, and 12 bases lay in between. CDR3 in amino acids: CASSLSSRDGGYTF. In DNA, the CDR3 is TGTGCCAGCAGTTTATCGTCCAGGGATGGTGGCTACACCTTC.

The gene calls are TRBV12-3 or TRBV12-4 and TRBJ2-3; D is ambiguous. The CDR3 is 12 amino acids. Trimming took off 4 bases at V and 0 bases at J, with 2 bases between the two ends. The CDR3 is CASSSSTDTQYF. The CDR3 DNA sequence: TGTGCCAGCAGTTCAAGCACAGATACGCAGTATTTT.

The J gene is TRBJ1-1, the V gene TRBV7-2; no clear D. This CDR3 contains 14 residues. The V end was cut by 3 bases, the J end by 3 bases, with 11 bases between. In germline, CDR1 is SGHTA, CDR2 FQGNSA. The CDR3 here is CASSFRVSDTEAFF. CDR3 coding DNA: TGTGCCAGCAGCTTCCGGGTGTCTGACACTGAAGCTTTCTTT.

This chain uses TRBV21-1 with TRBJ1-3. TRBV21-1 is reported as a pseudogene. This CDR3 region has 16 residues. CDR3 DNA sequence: TGTGCCAGCATCGAAAACTGCGGCGACTCTGGAAACACCATATATTTT. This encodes CASIENCGDSGNTIYF.

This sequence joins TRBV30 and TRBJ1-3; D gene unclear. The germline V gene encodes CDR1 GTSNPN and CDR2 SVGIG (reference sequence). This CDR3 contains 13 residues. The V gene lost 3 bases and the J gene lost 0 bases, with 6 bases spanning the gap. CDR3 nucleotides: TGTGCCTGGAGCGGGAGCTCTGGAAACACCATATATTTT. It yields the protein CAWSGSSGNTIYF.

DNA for the CDR3: TGTGCCAGCTCACCAGCCGCAGGGCGCTTGGGAAACACCATATATTTT. Its protein product is CASSPAAGRLGNTIYF. The V gene is TRBV18, the J gene TRBJ1-3, with D tentatively TRBD1 (5 bases). This CDR3 is 16 amino acids long. The ends were cut back, 2 bases at V and 4 bases at J, with 15 bases in the middle. CDR1 and CDR2 from the germline V gene are KGHSH and LQKENI.

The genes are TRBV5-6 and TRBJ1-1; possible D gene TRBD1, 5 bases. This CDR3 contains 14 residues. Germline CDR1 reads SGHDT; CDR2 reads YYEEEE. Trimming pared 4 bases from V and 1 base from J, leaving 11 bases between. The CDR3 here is CASSPTVTNTEAFF. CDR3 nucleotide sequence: TGTGCCAGCAGCCCGACAGTTACGAACACTGAAGCTTTCTTT.

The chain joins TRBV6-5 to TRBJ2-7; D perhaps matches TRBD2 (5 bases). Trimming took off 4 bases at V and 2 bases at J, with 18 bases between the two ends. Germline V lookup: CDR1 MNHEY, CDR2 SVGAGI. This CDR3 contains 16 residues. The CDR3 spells CASSSTSGIQTYEQYF. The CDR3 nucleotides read TGTGCCAGCAGTTCTACGTCCGGGATACAAACCTACGAGCAGTACTTC.

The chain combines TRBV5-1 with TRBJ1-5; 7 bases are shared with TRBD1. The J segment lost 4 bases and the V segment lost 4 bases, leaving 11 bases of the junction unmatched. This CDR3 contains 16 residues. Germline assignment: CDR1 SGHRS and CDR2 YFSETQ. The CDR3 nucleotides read TGCGCCAGCAGCCTTGGTATCGGACAGGCTAATCAGCCCCAGCATTTT. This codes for CASSLGIGQANQPQHF.

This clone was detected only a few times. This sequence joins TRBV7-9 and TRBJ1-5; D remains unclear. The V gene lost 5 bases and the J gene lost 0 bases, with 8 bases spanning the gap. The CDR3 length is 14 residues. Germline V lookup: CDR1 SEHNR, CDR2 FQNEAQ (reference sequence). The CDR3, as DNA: TGTGCCAGCAGCCGGCCAGGTAGCAATCAGCCCCAGCATTTT. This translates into CASSRPGSNQPQHF. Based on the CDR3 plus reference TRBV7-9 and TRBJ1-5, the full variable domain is DTGVSQNPRHKITKRGQNVTFRCDPISEHNRLYWYRQTLGQGPEFLTYFQNEAQLEKSRLLSDRFSAERPKGSFSTLEIQRTEQGDSAMYLCASSRPGSNQPQHFGDGTRLSIL.

Here the CDR3 DNA reads TGTGCCTGGAGTGAGGGACACCTGGATTCACCCCTCCACTTT. This sequence encodes CAWSEGHLDSPLHF. This chain connects TRBV30 to TRBJ1-6; maybe TRBD1 (6 bases). The CDR3 runs to 14 residues. Trimming pared 1 base from V and 8 bases from J, leaving 12 bases between. Germline V gene lookup returns CDR1 GTSNPN and CDR2 SVGIG (reference sequence).

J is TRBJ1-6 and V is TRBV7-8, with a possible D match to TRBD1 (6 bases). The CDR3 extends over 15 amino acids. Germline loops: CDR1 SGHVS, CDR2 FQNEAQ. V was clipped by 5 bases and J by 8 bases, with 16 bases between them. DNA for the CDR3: TGTGCCAGCAGCCCCAATTGGGGGGGCGATTCACCCCTCCACTTT. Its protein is CASSPNWGGDSPLHF.

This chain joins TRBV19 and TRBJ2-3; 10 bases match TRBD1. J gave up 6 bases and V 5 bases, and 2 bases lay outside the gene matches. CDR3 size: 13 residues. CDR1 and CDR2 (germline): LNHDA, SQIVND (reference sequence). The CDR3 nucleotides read TGTGCCAGTAGTCCGGACAGGGGGGATACGCAGTATTTT. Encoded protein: CASSPDRGDTQYF.

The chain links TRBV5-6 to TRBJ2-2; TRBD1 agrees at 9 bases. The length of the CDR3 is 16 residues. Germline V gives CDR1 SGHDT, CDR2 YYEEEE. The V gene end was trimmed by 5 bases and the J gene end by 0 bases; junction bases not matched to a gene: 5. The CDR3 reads CASSRGQGSNTGELFF. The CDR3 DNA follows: TGTGCCAGCAGTCGGGGACAGGGTTCGAACACCGGGGAGCTGTTTTTT.

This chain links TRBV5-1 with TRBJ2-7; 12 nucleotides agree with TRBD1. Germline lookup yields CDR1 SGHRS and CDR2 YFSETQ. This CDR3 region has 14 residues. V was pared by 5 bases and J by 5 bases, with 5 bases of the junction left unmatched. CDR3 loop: CASSPGTGGHEQYF. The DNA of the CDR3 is TGCGCCAGCAGTCCCGGGACAGGGGGCCACGAGCAGTACTTC. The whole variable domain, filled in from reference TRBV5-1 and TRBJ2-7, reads KAGVTQTPRYLIKTRGQQVTLSCSPISGHRSVSWYQQTPGQGLQFLFEYFSETQRNKGNFPGRFSGRQFSNSRSEMNVSTLELGDSALYLCASSPGTGGHEQYFGPGTRLTVT.

CDR3 protein: CASSPLAESYNEQFF. The CDR3 nucleotides are TGCGCCAGCAGCCCTCTAGCCGAATCCTACAATGAGCAGTTCTTC. The chain recombines TRBV5-1 with TRBJ2-1; weak D call: TRBD2 (5 bases). V was shortened by 4 bases and J by 1 base, with 12 bases between the two germline ends. The CDR3 runs to 15 residues. The germline CDR1 and CDR2 sequences are SGHRS and YFSETQ.

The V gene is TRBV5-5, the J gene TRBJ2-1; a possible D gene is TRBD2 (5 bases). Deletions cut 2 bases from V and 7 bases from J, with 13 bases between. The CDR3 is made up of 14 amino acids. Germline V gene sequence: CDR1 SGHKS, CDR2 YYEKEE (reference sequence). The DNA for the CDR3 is TGTGCCAGCAGCTTCGACGTTCGAGGGAATGAGCAGTTCTTC. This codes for CASSFDVRGNEQFF.